The 17 T cell receptor beta chains in this list originate from one sample, sequenced in a study of blood T cell repertoires in COVID-19 (dated by TCRdb to 2019 to 2021). The library was prepared using the immunoSEQ multiplex PCR assay. TCRdb provides this immuneACCESS table in a form limited to in-frame rearrangements. Some clones are lacking; in checked studies, under half of them reflect an unresolved V gene, and why the rest are absent is not known. The sample yields under 300,000 clones; 80% to 90% were counted once. Approximately 10% of the sample is taken by the ten largest. The sample taken for sequencing was peripheral blood. The receptors originated from a woman aged 70-85 years with acute or convalescent COVID-19.

The genes are TRBV12-5 and TRBJ2-4; perhaps TRBD2 as D (5 bases). This CDR3 has 13 amino acids. Germline CDR1 is LGHNT and CDR2 is FRNRAP. With 2 bases removed from V and 9 bases from J, the gap between germline ends came to 11 bases. This chain's CDR3 is CASGLSLEAIQYF. The CDR3 nucleotides are TGTGCTAGTGGTTTGAGCTTGGAGGCCATTCAGTACTTC.

This clone was picked up one time. The J gene is TRBJ2-2, the V gene TRBV2, with TRBD1 identical over 8 bases. V trimming: 3 bases; J trimming: 6 bases; junction bases outside the gene matches: 6. This CDR3 comprises 15 residues. CDR1 SNHLY and CDR2 FYNNEI come from the germline V gene. The CDR3 DNA sequence: TGTGCCAGCAGTGACGGACAGGGCTTGGCCGGGGAGCTGTTTTTT. Translating gives CASSDGQGLAGELFF.

The rearrangement links TRBV27 to TRBJ1-4, with 10 nucleotides matching TRBD1. The J segment lost 7 bases and the V segment lost 5 bases, leaving 7 bases of the junction unmatched. Germline V gene sequence: CDR1 MNHEY, CDR2 SMNVEV (reference sequence). CDR3 size: 15 residues. The CDR3 here is CASSRRQGAGEKLFF. For the CDR3, the DNA is TGTGCCAGCAGTCGCCGACAGGGGGCGGGTGAAAAACTGTTTTTT.

The CDR3 reads CASQNGGGRETQYF. The CDR3, as DNA: TGTGCCAGTCAGAATGGCGGGGGTCGGGAGACCCAGTACTTC. V usage is TRBV5-4 and J usage is TRBJ2-5; TRBD2 matches at 7 bases. The germline gives CDR1 SGHNT, CDR2 YYREEE (reference sequence). This CDR3 region has 14 residues. J was trimmed by 5 bases and V by 8 bases; bases with no gene match: 12.

As DNA, the CDR3 is TGTGCCAGCAGCTTGGACATCGGGGAGCTGTTTTTT. Protein sequence: CASSLDIGELFF. The rearrangement links TRBV5-4 to TRBJ2-2; D call uncertain. Deletions cut 0 bases from V and 7 bases from J, with 4 bases between. This CDR3 has 12 amino acids. Germline CDR1 and CDR2: SGHNT and YYREEE (reference sequence).

This clone was observed a handful of times. The gene calls are TRBV7-9 and TRBJ2-2, with D perhaps TRBD1 (6 bases). CDR1 SEHNR and CDR2 FQNEAQ come from the germline V gene (reference sequence). V was cut by 2 bases and J by 4 bases, with 20 bases left in between. This CDR3 comprises 18 residues. DNA of the CDR3: TGTGCCAGCAGCTTAATCCCCTCTGTCGACAGGTCCACCGGGGAGCTGTTTTTT. Its protein is CASSLIPSVDRSTGELFF.

The chain recombines TRBV5-1 with TRBJ1-2; D uncertain. From germline, CDR1 is SGHRS and CDR2 YFSETQ. V was shortened by 0 bases and J by 2 bases, with 8 bases between the two germline ends. The CDR3 is made up of 14 amino acids. CDR3 region: CASSLEWENYGYTF. CDR3 bases: TGCGCCAGCAGCTTGGAGTGGGAGAACTATGGCTACACCTTC.

V gene TRBV4-1 combines with J gene TRBJ2-1; perhaps TRBD1 as D (5 bases). V was pared by 1 base and J by 2 bases, with 15 bases between. The CDR3 is 17 residues long. CDR1 and CDR2 from the germline V gene are MGHRA and YSYEKL. The CDR3 loop is CASSQVDMGWTYNEQFF. CDR3 nucleotides: TGCGCCAGCAGCCAAGTGGACATGGGGTGGACCTACAATGAGCAGTTCTTC.

The V and J genes are TRBV11-2 and TRBJ1-1, with D tentatively TRBD1 (5 bases). Trimming took 2 bases from V and 4 from J, leaving 17 bases between them. The germline CDR1 and CDR2 sequences are SGHAT and FQNNGV. This CDR3 region has 16 residues. This CDR3 is CASSLSTIRGSTEAFF. CDR3 nucleotide sequence: TGTGCCAGCAGCTTAAGTACGATTAGGGGAAGCACTGAAGCTTTCTTT.

CDR3 region: CASSQRGSGQPQHF. In DNA, the CDR3 is TGTGCCAGCAGCCAGAGGGGGTCAGGGCAGCCCCAGCATTTT. The chain joins TRBV3-1 (or the pseudogene TRBV3-2) to TRBJ1-5; the D gene is possibly TRBD1 (6 bases). CDR1 and CDR2 (germline): LGHDT, YNNKEL (reference sequence). The CDR3 is 14 amino acids. Trimming removed 3 bases at V and 7 bases at J, with 13 bases between.

The chain employs TRBV4-1 and TRBJ1-5, with TRBD1 matching 8 bases. Per the germline V gene, CDR1 is MGHRA and CDR2 is YSYEKL. The CDR3 totals 17 residues. V shed 3 bases, J shed 3 bases, and the junction held 10 bases outside the gene matches. CDR3 loop: CASSHWDGTGVNQPQHF. The CDR3 DNA reads as TGCGCCAGCAGCCATTGGGACGGGACAGGAGTCAATCAGCCCCAGCATTTT.

This chain links TRBV18 with TRBJ2-6, with 9 bases matching TRBD1. The CDR3 contains 18 residues. Looked up from germline, CDR1 is KGHSH and CDR2 is LQKENI. V gave up 3 bases and J gave up 0 bases; unmatched junction bases: 6. This chain's CDR3 is CASSPWDREFSGANVLTF. The CDR3 DNA reads as TGTGCCAGCTCACCCTGGGACAGGGAATTCTCTGGGGCCAACGTCCTGACTTTC. Full variable domain (remainder filled in from reference TRBV18 and TRBJ2-6): NAGVMQNPRHLVRRRGQEARLRCSPMKGHSHVYWYRQLPEEGLKFMVYLQKENIIDESGMPKERFSAEFPKEGPSILRIQQVVRGDSAAYFCASSPWDREFSGANVLTFGAGSRLTVL.

This chain connects TRBV5-1 to TRBJ1-6; 10 bases agree with TRBD1. CDR3 length: 14 residues. Germline V CDR1 and CDR2: SGHRS, YFSETQ. Unmatched junction bases numbered 3, after V lost 2 bases and J lost 10 bases. The CDR3, as DNA: TGCGCCAGCAGCTTCAGGACAGGGGGGTCACCCCTCCACTTT. Translating gives CASSFRTGGSPLHF.

The chain combines TRBV5-5 with TRBJ2-1; 7 bases map to TRBD2. Germline lookup yields CDR1 SGHKS and CDR2 YYEKEE (reference sequence). The J segment lost 10 bases and the V segment lost 0 bases, leaving 4 bases of the junction unmatched. The CDR3 length is 13 residues. The CDR3 nucleotides are TGTGCCAGCAGCTTGGGTAGTAGCGGGGAGCAGTTCTTC. This gives the protein CASSLGSSGEQFF.

The chain carries TRBV15 and TRBJ1-2, with a tentative D call TRBD1 (5 bases). The V end was cut by 3 bases, the J end by 4 bases, with 24 bases between. Germline CDR1 LNHNV, CDR2 YYDKDF (reference sequence). CDR3 length: 18 amino acids. The CDR3 DNA reads as TGTGCCACCAGCAGGGATGTCAGGGCGGGGGTCCATCTCTATGGCTACACCTTC. It specifies CATSRDVRAGVHLYGYTF. The full variable domain, rest sourced from reference TRBV15 and TRBJ1-2, is DAMVIQNPRYQVTQFGKPVTLSCSQTLNHNVMYWYQQKSSQAPKLLFHYYDKDFNNEADTPDNFQSRRPNTSFCFLDIRSPGLGDTAMYLCATSRDVRAGVHLYGYTFGSGTRLTVV.

Regarding this clone: Other DNA sequences of this sample code for an identical CDR3. This chain links TRBV5-1 with TRBJ1-1; 9 bases map to TRBD1. Germline-derived CDR1 and CDR2 are SGHRS and YFSETQ. This CDR3 is built from 14 residues. V lost 2 bases and J lost 4; bases outside the gene matches: 3. CDR3 sequence reads: CASSLLTGGTEAFF. The CDR3 DNA reads TGCGCCAGCAGCTTACTGACAGGGGGCACTGAAGCTTTCTTT. Together with reference TRBV5-1 and TRBJ1-1, the CDR3 gives the full variable domain: KAGVTQTPRYLIKTRGQQVTLSCSPISGHRSVSWYQQTPGQGLQFLFEYFSETQRNKGNFPGRFSGRQFSNSRSEMNVSTLELGDSALYLCASSLLTGGTEAFFGQGTRLTVV.

V and J are TRBV6-5 and TRBJ1-1; tentatively, D is TRBD1 (5 bases). CDR1 MNHEY and CDR2 SVGAGI come from the germline V gene. CDR3 size: 14 residues. Trimming took 5 bases from V and 0 from J, leaving 10 bases between them. The CDR3: CASSTGGVNTEAFF. The CDR3 bases are TGTGCCAGCAGTACCGGGGGGGTGAACACTGAAGCTTTCTTT.